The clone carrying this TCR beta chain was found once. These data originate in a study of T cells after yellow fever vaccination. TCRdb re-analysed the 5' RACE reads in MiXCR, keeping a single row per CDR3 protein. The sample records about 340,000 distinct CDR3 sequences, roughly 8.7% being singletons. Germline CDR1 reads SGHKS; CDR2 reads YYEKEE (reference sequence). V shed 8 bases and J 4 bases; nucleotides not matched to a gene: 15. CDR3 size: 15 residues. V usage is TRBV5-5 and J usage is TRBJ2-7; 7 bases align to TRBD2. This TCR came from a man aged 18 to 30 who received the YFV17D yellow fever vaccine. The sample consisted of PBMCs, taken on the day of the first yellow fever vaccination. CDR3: CARSPGLGLLYEQYV. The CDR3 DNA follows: TGTGCCAGGAGCCCGGGACTGGGACTACTATACGAGCAGTACGTC.